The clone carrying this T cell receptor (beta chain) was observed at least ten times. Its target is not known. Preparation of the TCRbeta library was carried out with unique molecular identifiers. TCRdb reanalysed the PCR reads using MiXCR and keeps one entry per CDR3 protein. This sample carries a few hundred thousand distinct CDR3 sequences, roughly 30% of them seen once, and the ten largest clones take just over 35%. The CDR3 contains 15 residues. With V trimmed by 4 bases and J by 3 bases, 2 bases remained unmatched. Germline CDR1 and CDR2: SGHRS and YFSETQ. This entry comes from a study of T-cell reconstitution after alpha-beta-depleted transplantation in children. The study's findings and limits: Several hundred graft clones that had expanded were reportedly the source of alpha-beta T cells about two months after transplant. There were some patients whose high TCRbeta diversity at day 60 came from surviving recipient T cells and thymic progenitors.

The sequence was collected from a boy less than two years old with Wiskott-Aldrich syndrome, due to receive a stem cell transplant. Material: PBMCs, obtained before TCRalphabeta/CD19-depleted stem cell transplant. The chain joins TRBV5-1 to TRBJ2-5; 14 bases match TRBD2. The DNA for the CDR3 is TGCGCCAGCAGCCCGGGACTAGCGGGAGAAGAGACCCAGTACTTC. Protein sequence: CASSPGLAGEETQYF.